This entry lists 26 T cell receptor beta chains sequenced from one sample in a study of CD4 T cells in relation to SARS-CoV-2 and coronaviruses. The unexposed donors gave CD4+ T cells in about 2010-2018, prior to COVID-19. Sequencing used immunoSEQ multiplex PCR; TCRdb keeps in-frame clones, though not all of them. The data contain about 65,000 clones, about 87% of them seen just once; the ten biggest clones take up roughly 1.6%. The source material was memory CD4+ T cells from PBMCs. These receptors were taken from a human donor in good health.

V is TRBV29-1 and J is TRBJ2-1; D remains ambiguous. This CDR3 is 14 amino acids long. Germline-derived CDR1 and CDR2 are SQVTM and ANQGSEA. V lost 3 bases and J lost 0, with 9 bases in between. The CDR3 region is CSVEGGTSYNEQFF. CDR3 DNA: TGCAGCGTTGAGGGCGGAACCTCCTACAATGAGCAGTTCTTC.

The gene calls are TRBV10-3 and TRBJ2-1, with D perhaps matching TRBD2 (7 bases). V was shortened by 4 bases and J by 8 bases, with 15 bases between the two germline ends. Germline-derived CDR1 and CDR2 are ENHRY and SYGVKD. This CDR3 region has 14 residues. CDR3 protein: CAISAQGGGDEQFF. The DNA of the CDR3 is TGTGCCATCAGTGCACAGGGAGGGGGGGATGAGCAGTTCTTC.

The chain recombines TRBV27 with TRBJ1-6, with D perhaps matching TRBD1 (6 bases). CDR1 and CDR2 (germline): MNHEY, SMNVEV (reference sequence). This CDR3 is 14 amino acids long. Trimming removed 1 base at V and 8 bases at J, with 9 bases between. CDR3 DNA: TGTGCCAGCAGTTTATTGGCAGGGGATTCACCCCTCCACTTT. As protein: CASSLLAGDSPLHF.

This chain connects TRBV3-1 (or the pseudogene TRBV3-2) to TRBJ1-4; 7 bases line up with TRBD1. The CDR3 is made up of 14 amino acids. The V segment lost 4 bases and the J segment 6 bases; nucleotides outside the gene matches: 5. Germline values: CDR1 LGHDT, CDR2 YNNKEL (reference sequence). The DNA of the CDR3 is TGTGCCAGCAGCCCCACAGGGGCGCATGAAAAACTGTTTTTT. Residues: CASSPTGAHEKLFF.

The chain uses TRBV5-4 and TRBJ1-6; D unclear. Germline assignment: CDR1 SGHNT and CDR2 YYREEE (reference sequence). Trimming removed 4 bases from V and 3 bases from J, with 5 bases in between. The CDR3 is made up of 13 amino acids. The CDR3 here is CASSRDYNSPLHF. In nucleotides, the CDR3 is TGTGCCAGCAGCCGGGACTATAATTCACCCCTCCACTTT. Using reference TRBV5-4 and TRBJ1-6 for the parts outside the CDR3, the full variable domain is ETGVTQSPTHLIKTRGQQVTLRCSSQSGHNTVSWYQQALGQGPQFIFQYYREEENGRGNFPPRFSGLQFPNYSSELNVNALELDDSALYLCASSRDYNSPLHFGNGTRLTVT.

Notes on this clone: A junction boundary mismatches the germline segment, possibly from a read error. The genes are TRBV24-1 and TRBJ1-1; 11 positions match TRBD1. CDR3 length: 14 residues. Germline CDR1 reads KGHDR; CDR2 reads SFDVKD. CDR3 in amino acids: CATSVGQGDTEAFF. The CDR3 DNA reads as TGTGCCACAAGTGTGGGACAGGGGGACACTGAAGCTTTCTTT.

This rearrangement joins TRBV29-1 to TRBJ2-1, with 8 bases lining up with TRBD2. CDR1 is SQVTM and CDR2 is ANQGSEA in the germline V gene. CDR3 length: 14 residues. V shed 4 bases and J 6 bases; nucleotides not matched to a gene: 8. The CDR3 loop reads CSVVTSGKINEQFF. The CDR3, as DNA: TGCAGCGTTGTTACTAGCGGAAAAATCAATGAGCAGTTCTTC.

The chain is built from TRBV28 and TRBJ2-7, with 11 nucleotides matching TRBD2. With V trimmed by 6 bases and J by 3 bases, 13 bases remained unmatched. The CDR3 consists of 17 residues. From germline, CDR1 is MDHEN and CDR2 SYDVKM. This CDR3 is CASRGARSGGAVYEQYF. CDR3 DNA: TGTGCCAGCAGGGGGGCCCGTAGCGGGGGGGCCGTCTACGAGCAGTACTTC.

This chain connects TRBV6-5 to TRBJ1-2; D may be TRBD1 (6 bases). V dropped 8 bases and J dropped 4 bases, with 11 bases sitting between them. This CDR3 is 12 amino acids long. CDR1 MNHEY and CDR2 SVGAGI come from the germline V gene. The CDR3 nucleotides are TGTGCCAGCCGAGGGGGTGGCTATGGCTACACCTTC. Its protein is CASRGGGYGYTF.

The chain is built from TRBV7-3 and TRBJ1-1, with D unresolved. This CDR3 has 15 residues. Looked up from germline, CDR1 is SGHTA and CDR2 is FQGTGA. Trimming shortened V by 0 bases and J by 4 bases, and 12 bases separated the two germline ends. The CDR3 here is CASSLTYGVGTEAFF. The DNA for the CDR3 is TGTGCCAGCAGCTTAACGTACGGGGTAGGCACTGAAGCTTTCTTT.

The rearrangement uses TRBV7-2 and TRBJ2-7, with a possible D match to TRBD1 (5 bases). Trimming removed 5 bases from V and 5 bases from J, with 16 bases in between. The CDR3 has 14 residues. Germline CDR1 and CDR2: SGHTA and FQGNSA. The CDR3 bases are TGTGCCAGCAGCCAAGGGCCAGGGCTCCACGAGCAGTACTTC. This translates into CASSQGPGLHEQYF.

This chain links TRBV2 with TRBJ2-6, with a possible D match to TRBD1 (6 bases). Deletions cut 6 bases from V and 2 bases from J, with 11 bases between. The CDR3 covers 15 residues. Germline-derived CDR1 and CDR2 are SNHLY and FYNNEI. Written as DNA, the CDR3 is TGTGCCAGCAGAAACAGGGTAACTGGGGCCAACGTCCTGACTTTC. As protein: CASRNRVTGANVLTF.

The rearrangement uses TRBV28 and TRBJ2-7, with TRBD2 matching 11 bases. This CDR3 region has 14 residues. Germline loops: CDR1 MDHEN, CDR2 SYDVKM. Trimming cost V 6 bases and J 4 bases; bases outside gene matches: 5. The CDR3 nucleotides read TGTGCCAGCAGGGAGAGGACTAGCGGGTACGAGCAGTACTTC. Translating gives CASRERTSGYEQYF.

The chain is built from TRBV24-1 and TRBJ2-1, with 12 bases fitting TRBD2. The CDR3 has 21 residues. Germline CDR1 reads KGHDR; CDR2 reads SFDVKD. V dropped 3 bases and J dropped 0; count of bases not matched to a gene: 14. The chain's CDR3 is CATSDTQTSGRRPGSYNEQFF. The CDR3 nucleotides are TGTGCCACCAGTGATACCCAAACTAGCGGGAGGAGGCCGGGCTCCTACAATGAGCAGTTCTTC.

The chain is built from TRBV9 and TRBJ1-2, with D unresolved. CDR3 length: 13 residues. Trimming pared 5 bases from V and 8 bases from J, leaving 16 bases between. Germline V gene lookup returns CDR1 SGDLS and CDR2 YYNGEE. The CDR3 region is CASRSDNPLGYTF. The CDR3 DNA is TGTGCCAGCAGGTCCGACAATCCGTTAGGCTACACCTTC.

This clone was counted between two and nine times. The CDR3 DNA sequence: TGTGCCAGCTCAAACGATCGGGCTTCACCCCTCCACTTT. Its translation: CASSNDRASPLHF. The chain is built from TRBV27 and TRBJ1-6, with D hard to call. The germline V gene has CDR1 MNHEY and CDR2 SMNVEV (reference sequence). The CDR3 extends over 13 amino acids. V lost 8 bases and J 9 bases, leaving 14 bases between the germline ends.

This clone has only a few counts. V is TRBV7-6 and J is TRBJ1-1; TRBD1 agrees at 7 bases. CDR1 is SGHVS, CDR2 FNYEAQ, per germline. The CDR3 has 17 amino acids. V lost 8 bases to trimming and J lost 3 bases; unmatched junction nucleotides: 18. The CDR3 is CASGRGGGIKVYTEAFF. DNA of the CDR3: TGTGCCAGCGGCCGGGGAGGGGGCATAAAGGTGTACACTGAAGCTTTCTTT.

V is TRBV13 and J is TRBJ1-2, with 9 bases matching TRBD1. There are 15 residues in the CDR3. Trimming took 5 bases from V and 4 from J; bases not matched to a gene: 8. CDR1 PRHDT and CDR2 FYEKMQ come from the germline V gene (reference sequence). The CDR3 spells CASSRSRGQGYGYTF. DNA of the CDR3: TGTGCCAGCAGCCGAAGCCGGGGACAGGGCTATGGCTACACCTTC. The full variable domain, with the rest looked up from reference TRBV13 and TRBJ1-2, is AAGVIQSPRHLIKEKRETATLKCYPIPRHDTVYWYQQGPGQDPQFLISFYEKMQSDKGSIPDRFSAQQFSDYHSELNMSSLELGDSALYFCASSRSRGQGYGYTFGSGTRLTVV.

Here the CDR3 reads CATSTSFLDSTDTQYF. The CDR3 coding sequence is TGTGCCACCAGTACCTCCTTCCTCGACAGCACAGATACGCAGTATTTT. The rearrangement joins TRBV24-1 to TRBJ2-3; D is unclear. Trimming removed 6 bases from V and 0 bases from J, with 15 bases in between. This CDR3 is 16 amino acids long. The V gene's germline CDR1 is KGHDR and CDR2 SFDVKD.

The chain joins TRBV5-6 to TRBJ2-1; the D gene is possibly TRBD1 (6 bases). The V gene's germline CDR1 is SGHDT and CDR2 YYEEEE. CDR3 length equals 12 residues. V was pared by 0 bases and J by 15 bases, with 13 bases between. The CDR3 DNA reads as TGTGCCAGCAGCTTGGGAGGGGGAGAGGGGTTCTTC. Its translation is CASSLGGGEGFF.

V and J are TRBV28 and TRBJ2-1; a weak D match, TRBD2 (5 bases). Germline lookup yields CDR1 MDHEN and CDR2 SYDVKM. The CDR3 has 12 amino acids. Trimming removed 8 bases at V and 2 bases at J, with 7 bases between. Written as DNA, the CDR3 is TGTGCCAGCTCCGGGGCCTACAATGAGCAGTTCTTC. Translation: CASSGAYNEQFF. The full variable domain, its missing parts supplied by reference TRBV28 and TRBJ2-1, is DVKVTQSSRYLVKRTGEKVFLECVQDMDHENMFWYRQDPGLGLRLIYFSYDVKMKEKGDIPEGYSVSREKKERFSLILESASTNQTSMYLCASSGAYNEQFFGPGTRLTVL.

The rearrangement joins TRBV2 to TRBJ1-2; D gene ambiguous. The V gene lost 10 bases and the J gene lost 6 bases, with 15 bases spanning the gap. This CDR3 spans 12 amino acids. Germline CDR1 is SNHLY and CDR2 is FYNNEI. The DNA for the CDR3 is TGTGCCACCTTTATAGTCCCGCATGGCTACACCTTC. Protein: CATFIVPHGYTF.

The genes are TRBV25-1 and TRBJ2-1; 7 bases map to TRBD2. V lost 1 base to trimming and J lost 5 bases; unmatched junction nucleotides: 2. The CDR3 runs 14 residues. Per the germline V gene, CDR1 is MGHDK and CDR2 is SYGVNS. CDR3 coding DNA: TGTGCCAGCAGTGAATTAACTAGCGACAATGAGCAGTTCTTC. This encodes CASSELTSDNEQFF.

This clone turned up a few times. The rearrangement uses TRBV30 and TRBJ1-1; D unresolved. The germline CDR1 and CDR2 sequences are GTSNPN and SVGIG (reference sequence). Trimming shortened V by 1 base and J by 9 bases, and 24 bases separated the two germline ends. The CDR3 runs 16 residues. The CDR3: CAWSAIRVGPHRKAFF. CDR3 DNA: TGTGCCTGGAGTGCGATTCGGGTCGGGCCTCATCGGAAAGCTTTCTTT.

The chain uses TRBV29-1 and TRBJ1-2, with D unclear. Between the trimmed V and J ends, which lost 0 bases and 7 bases, there was a span of 15 bases. CDR1 and CDR2 (germline): SQVTM, ANQGSEA. There are 14 residues in the CDR3. CDR3 loop: CSVEDYDLTFGYTF. CDR3 in DNA: TGCAGCGTTGAAGATTACGACCTAACCTTTGGCTACACCTTC.

This rearrangement joins TRBV27 to TRBJ2-6; D perhaps matches TRBD2 (5 bases). V was cut by 0 bases and J by 2 bases, with 17 bases left in between. CDR3 length: 19 residues. Germline assignment: CDR1 MNHEY and CDR2 SMNVEV (reference sequence). The CDR3 nucleotides are TGTGCCAGCAGTTTATCGAGAAACCCGAGGGATCCTGGGGCCAACGTCCTGACTTTC. This translates into CASSLSRNPRDPGANVLTF.